This paragraph covers one T cell receptor (beta chain) sequence. PCR used 60 Vbeta primers and 13 Jbeta primers. The method was immunoSEQ multiplex PCR; TCRdb's version includes in-frame clones alone and lacks a portion of them. The profile shows more than 130,000 clones, about four fifths of them singletons. The data derive from a study of cytomegalovirus exposure and HLA in healthy donors. Study overall: Caucasian-associated ancestry cluster membership applied to less than 85% of around 400 genotyped donors.

Sequences were obtained from PBMCs. The receptor's source is a man aged 30-40 years in good health and CMV-seronegative.

In nucleotides, the CDR3 is TGCGCCAGCAGCTTGCGAGACAGCCCCTATGGCTACACCTTC. This sequence encodes CASSLRDSPYGYTF. The chain recombines TRBV5-1 with TRBJ1-2; possibly TRBD1 for D (5 bases). CDR3 length equals 14 residues. V lost 1 base, J lost 4 bases, and 11 bases lay in between. From germline, CDR1 is SGHRS and CDR2 YFSETQ.